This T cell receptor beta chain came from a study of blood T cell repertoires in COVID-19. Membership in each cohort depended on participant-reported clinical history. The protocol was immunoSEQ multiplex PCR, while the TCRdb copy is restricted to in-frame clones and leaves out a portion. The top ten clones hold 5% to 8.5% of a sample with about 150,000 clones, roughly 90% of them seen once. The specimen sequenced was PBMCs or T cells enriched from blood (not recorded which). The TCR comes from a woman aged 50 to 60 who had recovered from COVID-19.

For the CDR3, the DNA is TGTGCCAGCAGCTTGTCGCGACAGGGGGTTGGAGATACGCAGTATTTT. It encodes CASSLSRQGVGDTQYF. V is TRBV5-4 and J is TRBJ2-3; 9 bases are shared with TRBD1. Germline assignment: CDR1 SGHNT and CDR2 YYREEE (reference sequence). This CDR3 comprises 16 residues. Losses at the gene ends were 1 base for V and 5 bases for J; bases not matched to a gene: 8.